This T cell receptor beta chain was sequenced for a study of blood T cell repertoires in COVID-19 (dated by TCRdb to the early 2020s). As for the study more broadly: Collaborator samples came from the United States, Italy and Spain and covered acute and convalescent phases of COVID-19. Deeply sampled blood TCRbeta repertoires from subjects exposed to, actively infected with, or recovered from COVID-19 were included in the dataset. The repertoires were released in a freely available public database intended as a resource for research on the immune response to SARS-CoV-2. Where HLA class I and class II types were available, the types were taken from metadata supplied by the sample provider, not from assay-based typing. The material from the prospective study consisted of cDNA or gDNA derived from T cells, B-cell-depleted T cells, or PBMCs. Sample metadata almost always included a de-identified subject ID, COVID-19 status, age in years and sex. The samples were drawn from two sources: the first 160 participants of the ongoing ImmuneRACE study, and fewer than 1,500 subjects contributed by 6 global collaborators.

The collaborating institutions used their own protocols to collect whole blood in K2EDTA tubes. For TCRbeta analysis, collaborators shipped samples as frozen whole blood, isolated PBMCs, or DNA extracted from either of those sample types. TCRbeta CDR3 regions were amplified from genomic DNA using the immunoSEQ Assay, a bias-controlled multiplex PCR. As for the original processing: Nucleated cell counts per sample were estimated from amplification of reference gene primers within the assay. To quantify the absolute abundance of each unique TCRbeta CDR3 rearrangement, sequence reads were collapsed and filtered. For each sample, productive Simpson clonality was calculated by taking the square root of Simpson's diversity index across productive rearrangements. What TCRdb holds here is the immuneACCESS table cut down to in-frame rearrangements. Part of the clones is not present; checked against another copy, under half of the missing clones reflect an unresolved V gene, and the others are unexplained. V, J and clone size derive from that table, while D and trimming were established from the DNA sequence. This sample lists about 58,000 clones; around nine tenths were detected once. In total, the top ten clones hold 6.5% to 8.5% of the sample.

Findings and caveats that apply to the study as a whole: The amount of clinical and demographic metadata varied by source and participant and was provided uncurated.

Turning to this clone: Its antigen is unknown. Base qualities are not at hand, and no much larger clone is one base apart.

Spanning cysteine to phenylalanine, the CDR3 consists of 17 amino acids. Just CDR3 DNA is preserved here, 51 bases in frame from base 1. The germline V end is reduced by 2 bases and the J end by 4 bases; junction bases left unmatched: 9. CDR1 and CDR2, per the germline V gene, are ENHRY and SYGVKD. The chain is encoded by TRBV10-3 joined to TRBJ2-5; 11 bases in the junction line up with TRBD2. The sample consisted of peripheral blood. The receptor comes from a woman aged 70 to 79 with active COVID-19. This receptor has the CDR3 CAISERSSGRMSETQYF. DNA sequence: TGTGCCATCAGTGAGAGGTCTAGCGGGAGGATGTCAGAGACCCAGTACTTC.